This T cell receptor beta chain comes out of a study of blood T cell repertoires in COVID-19. Whole-study context: COVID-19 samples, acute and convalescent, were from the United States, Italy and Spain. Sources were T cells, B-cell-depleted T cells, or PBMCs; the material itself was cDNA or gDNA.

Data came from immunoSEQ multiplex PCR; TCRdb stores just in-frame clones and leaves some out. The sample holds about 490,000 clones; 80% to 90% are singletons and the top ten take roughly 3.1%. Germline CDR1 and CDR2: LGHDT and YNNKEL (reference sequence). The germline V and J ends were trimmed by 3 bases and 3 bases, with 11 bases remaining between them. The CDR3 contains 14 residues. The source of this sequence is a human donor in a cohort sampled during active COVID-19. The specimen was peripheral blood. The V and J genes are TRBV3-1 (or the pseudogene TRBV3-2) and TRBJ2-5; D is undetermined. For the CDR3, the DNA is TGTGCCAGCAGCCATTTAGCATTGAAAGAGACCCAGTACTTC. Protein product: CASSHLALKETQYF.